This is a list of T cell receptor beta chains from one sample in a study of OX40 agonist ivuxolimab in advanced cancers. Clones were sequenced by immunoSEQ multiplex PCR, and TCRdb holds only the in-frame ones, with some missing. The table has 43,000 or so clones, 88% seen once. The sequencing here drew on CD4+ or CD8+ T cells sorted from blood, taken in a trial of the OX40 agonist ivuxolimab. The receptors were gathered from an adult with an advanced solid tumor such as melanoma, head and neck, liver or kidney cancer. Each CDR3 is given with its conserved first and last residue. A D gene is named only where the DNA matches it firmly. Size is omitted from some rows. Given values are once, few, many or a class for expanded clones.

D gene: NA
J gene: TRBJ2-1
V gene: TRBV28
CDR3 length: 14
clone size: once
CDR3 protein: CASMKSGSYNEQFF
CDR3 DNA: TGTGCCAGCATGAAAAGCGGGTCCTACAATGAGCAGTTCTTC

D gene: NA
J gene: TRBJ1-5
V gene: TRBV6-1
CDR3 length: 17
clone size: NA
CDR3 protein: CASSAVVLSRGNQPQHF
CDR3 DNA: TGTGCCAGCAGTGCCGTTGTACTATCTCGGGGCAATCAGCCCCAGCATTTT

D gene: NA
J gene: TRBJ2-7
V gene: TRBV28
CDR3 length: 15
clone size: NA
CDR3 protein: CASSLRRQGSNEQYF
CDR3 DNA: TGTGCCAGCAGTTTAAGACGGCAGGGGAGCAACGAGCAGTACTTC

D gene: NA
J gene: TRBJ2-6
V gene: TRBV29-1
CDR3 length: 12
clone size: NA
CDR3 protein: CSASSGANVLTF
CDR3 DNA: TGCAGCGCCAGCTCTGGGGCCAACGTCCTGACTTTC

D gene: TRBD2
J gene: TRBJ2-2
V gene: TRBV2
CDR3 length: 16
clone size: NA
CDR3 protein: CASSETSGLGTGELFF
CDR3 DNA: TGTGCCAGCAGTGAAACTAGCGGGTTAGGCACCGGGGAGCTGTTTTTT

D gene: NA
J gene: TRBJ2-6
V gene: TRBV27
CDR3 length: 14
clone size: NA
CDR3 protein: CASSWGSGANVLTF
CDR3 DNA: TGTGCCAGCAGTTGGGGTTCTGGGGCCAACGTCCTGACTTTC

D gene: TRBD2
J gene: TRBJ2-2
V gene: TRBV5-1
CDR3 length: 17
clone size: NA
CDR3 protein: CASSLVPSGPNTGELFF
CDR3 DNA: TGCGCCAGCAGCTTGGTTCCTAGCGGACCGAACACCGGGGAGCTGTTTTTT

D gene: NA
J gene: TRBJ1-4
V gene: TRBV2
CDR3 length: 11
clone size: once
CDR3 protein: CASNLSEKLFF
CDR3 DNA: TGTGCCAGCAATTTGAGTGAAAAACTGTTTTTT

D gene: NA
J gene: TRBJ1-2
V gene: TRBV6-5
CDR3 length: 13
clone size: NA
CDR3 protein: CASSADRIYGYTF
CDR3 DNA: TGTGCCAGCAGTGCTGACCGGATCTATGGCTACACCTTC

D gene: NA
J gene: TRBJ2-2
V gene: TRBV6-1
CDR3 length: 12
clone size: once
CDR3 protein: CASTTGVGELFF
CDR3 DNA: TGTGCCAGCACCACGGGGGTCGGGGAGCTGTTTTTT

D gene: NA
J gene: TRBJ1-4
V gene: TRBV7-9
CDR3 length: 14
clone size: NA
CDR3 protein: CASSSRQTNEKLFF
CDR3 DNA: TGTGCCAGCAGCTCAAGACAGACGAATGAAAAACTGTTTTTT

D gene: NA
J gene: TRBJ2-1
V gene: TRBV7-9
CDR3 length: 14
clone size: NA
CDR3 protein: CASSKAELYNEQFF
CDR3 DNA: TGTGCCAGCAGCAAAGCGGAACTATACAATGAGCAGTTCTTC

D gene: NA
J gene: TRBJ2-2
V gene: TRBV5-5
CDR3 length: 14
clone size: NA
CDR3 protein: CASSFARDTGELFF
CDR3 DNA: TGTGCCAGCAGCTTTGCCAGAGACACCGGGGAGCTGTTTTTT

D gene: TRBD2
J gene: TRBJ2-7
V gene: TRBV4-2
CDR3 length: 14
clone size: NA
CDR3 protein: CASSRTRGGHEQYF
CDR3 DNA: TGTGCCAGCAGCCGGACCCGCGGGGGACACGAGCAGTACTTC

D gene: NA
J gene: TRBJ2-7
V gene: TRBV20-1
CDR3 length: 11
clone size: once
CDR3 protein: CSGTDSYEQYF
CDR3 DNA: TGCAGTGGGACGGACTCCTACGAGCAGTACTTC

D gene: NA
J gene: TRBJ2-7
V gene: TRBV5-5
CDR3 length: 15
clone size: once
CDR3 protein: CASTELQGSSYEQYF
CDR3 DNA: TGTGCCAGCACCGAATTACAGGGTAGCTCCTACGAGCAGTACTTC

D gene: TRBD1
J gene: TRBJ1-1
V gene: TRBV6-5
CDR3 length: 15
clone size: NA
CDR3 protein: CASSYDEQGDTEAFF
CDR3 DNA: TGTGCCAGCAGTTACGACGAACAGGGGGACACTGAAGCTTTCTTT

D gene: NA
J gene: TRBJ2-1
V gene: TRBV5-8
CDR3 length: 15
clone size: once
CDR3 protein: CASSPRTTTYNEQFF
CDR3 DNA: TGTGCCAGCAGCCCGAGGACAACCACCTACAATGAGCAGTTCTTC

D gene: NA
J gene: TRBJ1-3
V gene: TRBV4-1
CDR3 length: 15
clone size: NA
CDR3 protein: CASSQVRVGGNTIYF
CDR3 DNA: TGCGCCAGCAGCCAAGTCAGGGTCGGTGGAAACACCATATATTTT

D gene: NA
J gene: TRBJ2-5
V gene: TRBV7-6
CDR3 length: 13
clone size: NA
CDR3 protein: CASSSRSQETQYF
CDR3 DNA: TGTGCCAGCAGCTCCAGGTCCCAAGAGACCCAGTACTTC

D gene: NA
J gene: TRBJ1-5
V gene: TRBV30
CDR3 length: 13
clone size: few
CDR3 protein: CAWSVAGDQPQHF
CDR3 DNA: TGTGCCTGGAGTGTAGCCGGAGATCAGCCCCAGCATTTT

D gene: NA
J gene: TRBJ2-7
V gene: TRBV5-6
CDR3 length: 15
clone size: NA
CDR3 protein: CASNGADRSKGEQYF
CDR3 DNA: TGTGCCAGCAACGGGGCGGACCGTAGCAAGGGCGAGCAGTACTTC

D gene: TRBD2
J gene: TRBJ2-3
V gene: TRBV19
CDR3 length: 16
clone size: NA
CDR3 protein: CASSIGTSESTDTQYF
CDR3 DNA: TGTGCCAGTAGTATAGGGACTAGCGAAAGCACAGATACGCAGTATTTT

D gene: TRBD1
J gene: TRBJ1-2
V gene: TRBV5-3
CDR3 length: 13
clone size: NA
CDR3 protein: CASSADRVYGYTF
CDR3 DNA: TGTGCCAGCAGCGCCGACAGGGTCTATGGCTACACCTTC

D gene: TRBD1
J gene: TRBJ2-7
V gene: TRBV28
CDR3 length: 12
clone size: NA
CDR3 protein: CASRQGPYEQYF
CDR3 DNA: TGTGCCAGCAGACAGGGGCCCTACGAGCAGTACTTC

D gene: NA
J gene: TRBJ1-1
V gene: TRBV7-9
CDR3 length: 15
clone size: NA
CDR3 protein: CASSTSRRGNTEAFF
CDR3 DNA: TGTGCCAGCAGCACCTCGAGGAGGGGCAACACTGAAGCTTTCTTT

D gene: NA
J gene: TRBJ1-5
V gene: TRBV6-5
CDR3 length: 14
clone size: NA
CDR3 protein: CASRKQVGNQPQHF
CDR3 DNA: TGTGCCAGCAGAAAACAGGTGGGCAATCAGCCCCAGCATTTT

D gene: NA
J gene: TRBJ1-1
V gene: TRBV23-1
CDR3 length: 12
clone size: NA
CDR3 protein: CASSQSDLRAFF
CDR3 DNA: TGCGCCAGCAGTCAATCGGACTTGAGAGCTTTCTTT

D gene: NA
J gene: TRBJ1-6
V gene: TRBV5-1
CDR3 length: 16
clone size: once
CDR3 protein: CASSLITGTWDSPLHF
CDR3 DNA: TGCGCCAGCAGCCTTATAACCGGGACTTGGGATTCACCCCTCCACTTT